This entry lists 31 T cell receptor beta chains sequenced from one sample in a study of PD-1 blockade in classical Hodgkin lymphoma. Profiling relied on immunoSEQ multiplex PCR, and the TCRdb table lists in-frame clones only, not all of them. This table has more than 25,000 clones, around 84% appearing once. With no exception, relapse followed autologous stem cell transplantation in all patients, and brentuximab vedotin exposure varied. Sample: peripheral blood mononuclear cells (PBMCs), taken at baseline. The receptor source for this set is a human donor with classical Hodgkin lymphoma.

CDR3 amino acids: CASSAGGSNEKLFF. CDR3 DNA sequence: TGTGCCAGCAGCGCCGGCGGGTCTAATGAAAAACTGTTTTTT. The V and J genes are TRBV9 and TRBJ1-4; D remains ambiguous. Germline V CDR1 and CDR2: SGDLS, YYNGEE. This CDR3 region has 14 residues. V lost 3 bases to trimming and J lost 3 bases, with 9 bases between them.

The genes are TRBV6-6 and TRBJ2-4; D is unresolved. Germline assignment: CDR1 MNHNY and CDR2 SVGAGI (reference sequence). V gave up 2 bases and J gave up 1 base, with 6 bases separating them. This CDR3 is 14 amino acids long. In nucleotides, the CDR3 is TGTGCCAGCAGTTACGCGGAGGCCAAAAACATTCAGTACTTC. This translates into CASSYAEAKNIQYF.

The chain is built from TRBV2 and TRBJ2-5; maybe TRBD2 (6 bases). Per the germline V gene, CDR1 is SNHLY and CDR2 is FYNNEI. The CDR3 consists of 18 residues. Between the trimmed V and J ends, which lost 1 base and 5 bases, there was a span of 23 bases. CDR3 sequence (DNA): TGTGCCAGCAGTGAAGATCAAATGTGGACGGAGGCGGGGGAGACCCAGTACTTC. Encoded protein: CASSEDQMWTEAGETQYF.

In DNA, the CDR3 is TGTGCCAGCAGCTTAGTGTGGGGGGGTGCAGCTTTCTTT. Residues: CASSLVWGGAAFF. The chain links TRBV7-8 to TRBJ1-1, with a tentative D call TRBD1 (5 bases). Germline lookup yields CDR1 SGHVS and CDR2 FQNEAQ. Trimming left V 1 base short and J 10 bases short, with 13 bases between. This CDR3 has 13 residues.

The chain combines TRBV7-9 with TRBJ1-5; possible D gene TRBD1, 6 bases. Trimming took off 1 base at V and 6 bases at J, with 13 bases between the two ends. CDR3 size: 15 residues. Germline V gives CDR1 SEHNR, CDR2 FQNEAQ (reference sequence). CDR3 coding DNA: TGTGCCAGCAGCTTAGGGGGGGCGCAGGGTCAGCCCCAGCATTTT. Its protein is CASSLGGAQGQPQHF.

The chain joins TRBV7-8 to TRBJ2-7, with TRBD1 matching 7 bases. Germline V gene sequence: CDR1 SGHVS, CDR2 FQNEAQ. Germline trimming cut 0 bases from V and 2 bases from J; bases unmatched to any gene: 10. This CDR3 has 17 residues. CDR3 bases: TGTGCCAGCAGCTTAGCCGCTATTGGGCAGGGGGCCTACGAGCAGTACTTC. Protein product: CASSLAAIGQGAYEQYF.

The chain combines TRBV5-1 with TRBJ1-2; D might be TRBD1 (6 bases). Trimming shortened V by 1 base and J by 6 bases, and 13 bases separated the two germline ends. CDR1 is SGHRS and CDR2 is YFSETQ in the germline V gene. The CDR3 spans 14 residues. The CDR3 DNA reads as TGCGCCAGCAGCTTGATCGGGACACCAGATGGCTACACCTTC. Translating it yields CASSLIGTPDGYTF.

This clone was observed once. The V gene is TRBV9, the J gene TRBJ2-1; D gene unclear. The germline gives CDR1 SGDLS, CDR2 YYNGEE. Trimming shortened V by 0 bases and J by 4 bases, and 11 bases separated the two germline ends. This CDR3 is built from 15 residues. CDR3 in DNA: TGTGCCAGCAGCGTAGTAGGAACAGATTACAATGAGCAGTTCTTC. Translation gives CASSVVGTDYNEQFF.

CDR3 DNA sequence: TGTGCCAGCAGTGAACTCGATGGCTACACCTTC. Its translation: CASSELDGYTF. This chain links TRBV2 with TRBJ1-2; D not certain. This CDR3 contains 11 residues. Germline V gene lookup returns CDR1 SNHLY and CDR2 FYNNEI. V lost 2 bases, J lost 6 bases, and 4 bases lay in between.

The genes are TRBV27 and TRBJ2-7; 9 nucleotides line up with TRBD1. The V gene's germline CDR1 is MNHEY and CDR2 SMNVEV (reference sequence). The CDR3 totals 14 residues. V was clipped by 5 bases and J by 4 bases; unmatched bases: 6. The CDR3 is CASSHRGRTYEQYF. Written as DNA, the CDR3 is TGTGCCAGCAGTCACAGGGGGCGTACTTACGAGCAGTACTTC.

The chain couples TRBV7-3 to TRBJ2-2, with D possibly being TRBD1 (5 bases). CDR1 is SGHTA, CDR2 FQGTGA, per germline. CDR3 size: 18 residues. The V gene lost 2 bases and the J gene lost 5 bases, with 21 bases spanning the gap. CDR3: CASSLFGKGLFATGELFF. The CDR3 DNA reads as TGTGCCAGCAGCTTATTCGGCAAGGGGCTTTTCGCTACCGGGGAGCTGTTTTTT. The full variable domain, rest sourced from reference TRBV7-3 and TRBJ2-2, is GAGVSQTPSNKVTEKGKYVELRCDPISGHTALYWYRQSLGQGPEFLIYFQGTGAADDSGLPNDRFFAVRPEGSVSTLKIQRTERGDSAVYLCASSLFGKGLFATGELFFGEGSRLTVL.

V and J are TRBV7-8 and TRBJ2-7; 10 positions agree with TRBD2. The CDR3 covers 17 residues. J lost 2 bases, V lost 4 bases, and 11 bases had no gene match. The V gene's germline CDR1 is SGHVS and CDR2 FQNEAQ. CDR3 residues: CASSYSSGGRTTYEQYF. In DNA form, the CDR3 reads TGTGCCAGCAGCTACTCTAGCGGGGGCCGAACCACCTACGAGCAGTACTTC.

The rearrangement uses TRBV6-6 and TRBJ1-1; D remains ambiguous. The V gene's germline CDR1 is MNHNY and CDR2 SVGAGI (reference sequence). The CDR3 consists of 13 residues. V lost 2 bases to trimming and J lost 1 base, with 5 bases between them. CDR3 sequence: CASSYEANTEAFF. The CDR3 nucleotides are TGTGCCAGCAGTTACGAAGCGAACACTGAAGCTTTCTTT.

This clone was counted only a few times. The rearrangement joins TRBV4-3 to TRBJ1-6, with a possible D match to TRBD1 (6 bases). Trimming shortened V by 1 base and J by 6 bases, and 13 bases separated the two germline ends. This CDR3 comprises 16 residues. The germline V gene has CDR1 LGHNA and CDR2 YSLEER. Here the CDR3 reads CASSQVEGGLNSPLHF. In nucleotides, the CDR3 is TGCGCCAGCAGCCAAGTAGAGGGGGGGCTTAATTCACCCCTCCACTTT.

V gene TRBV9 combines with J gene TRBJ1-2; 12 nucleotides line up with TRBD1. Germline CDR1 SGDLS, CDR2 YYNGEE. This CDR3 spans 18 amino acids. The J segment lost 1 base and the V segment lost 4 bases, leaving 11 bases of the junction unmatched. The CDR3 DNA follows: TGTGCCAGCAGCCCAGGGACAGGGGGCATCTTGATTAACTATGGCTACACCTTC. Its translation: CASSPGTGGILINYGYTF. The whole variable domain, remainder taken from reference TRBV9 and TRBJ1-2, is DSGVTQTPKHLITATGQRVTLRCSPRSGDLSVYWYQQSLDQGLQFLIQYYNGEERAKGNILERFSAQQFPDLHSELNLSSLELGDSALYFCASSPGTGGILINYGYTFGSGTRLTVV.

This clone was counted a single time. This rearrangement joins TRBV5-1 to TRBJ2-5; 14 nucleotides line up with TRBD2. The germline CDR1 and CDR2 sequences are SGHRS and YFSETQ. The CDR3 has 16 amino acids. V trimming: 4 bases; J trimming: 1 base; junction bases outside the gene matches: 3. CDR3 DNA sequence: TGCGCCAGCAGCCCCGGGACTAGCGGGAGCCAAGAGACCCAGTACTTC. This codes for CASSPGTSGSQETQYF.

The chain recombines TRBV4-1 with TRBJ2-5; 13 bases are a match to TRBD2. The CDR3 is 17 amino acids. Germline CDR1 is MGHRA and CDR2 is YSYEKL. The ends lost 0 bases at V and 5 bases at J; junction bases unmatched: 6. The CDR3 here is CASSQETSGGAGETQYF. The CDR3 region has the DNA TGCGCCAGCAGCCAAGAAACTAGCGGGGGGGCCGGGGAGACCCAGTACTTC.

V and J are TRBV6-1 and TRBJ2-1, with 9 nucleotides matching TRBD2. The CDR3 contains 18 residues. The V and J ends lost 2 bases and 8 bases, in that order; junction bases with no gene match: 16. Germline-derived CDR1 and CDR2 are MNHNS and SASEGT. In nucleotides, the CDR3 is TGTGCCAGCAGTGAAATAGGTAGCGGGGGACATCTGAGCGATGAGCAGTTCTTC. This translates into CASSEIGSGGHLSDEQFF.

The CDR3 sequence is CASSLGGSGHLEQYF. Here the CDR3 DNA reads TGTGCCAGCAGCTTGGGGGGATCGGGTCACCTAGAGCAGTACTTC. This sequence joins TRBV5-6 and TRBJ2-7, with D uncertain. CDR3 size: 15 residues. With 0 bases removed from V and 7 bases from J, the gap between germline ends came to 17 bases. Per the germline V gene, CDR1 is SGHDT and CDR2 is YYEEEE.

The chain links TRBV7-8 to TRBJ1-1; the D is unclear. Between the trimmed V and J ends, which lost 3 bases and 1 base, there was a span of 9 bases. The germline gives CDR1 SGHVS, CDR2 FQNEAQ. The CDR3 is 14 residues long. The CDR3 protein is CASSLVERNTEAFF. The CDR3 DNA follows: TGTGCCAGCAGCTTGGTGGAACGGAACACTGAAGCTTTCTTT.

The chain combines TRBV19 with TRBJ1-5, with TRBD1 as a possible D gene (5 bases). CDR1 is LNHDA, CDR2 SQIVND, per germline (reference sequence). The CDR3 consists of 16 residues. Trimming took 7 bases from V and 0 from J, leaving 16 bases between them. CDR3 loop: CASTWEGLNSNQPQHF. The CDR3 DNA is TGTGCCAGTACCTGGGAGGGGTTGAATAGCAATCAGCCCCAGCATTTT.

The table lists this clone with a few counts. CDR3 amino acids: CASSSQTGTNVGYTF. As DNA, the CDR3 is TGTGCCAGCAGCTCCCAGACAGGGACCAACGTCGGCTACACCTTC. This rearrangement joins TRBV7-3 to TRBJ1-2, with 7 bases lining up with TRBD1. Germline CDR1 reads SGHTA; CDR2 reads FQGTGA. Unmatched junction bases numbered 13, after V lost 4 bases and J lost 8 bases. This CDR3 is built from 15 residues.

The chain recombines TRBV7-9 with TRBJ1-1; 12 bases match TRBD1. This CDR3 contains 14 residues. Unmatched junction bases numbered 9, after V lost 5 bases and J lost 11 bases. Germline V gives CDR1 SEHNR, CDR2 FQNEAQ (reference sequence). As DNA, the CDR3 is TGTGCCAGCAGCATGGGACAGGGGGCGTCTGGTGCTTTCTTT. Amino acids: CASSMGQGASGAFF.

The rearrangement links TRBV6-6 to TRBJ1-1; the D gene is possibly TRBD1 (6 bases). Germline CDR1 reads MNHNY; CDR2 reads SVGAGI (reference sequence). The V end lost 6 bases, the J end lost 0 bases, and 17 bases lay between the germline ends. This CDR3 region has 16 residues. This CDR3 reads CASSPLGQIMNTEAFF. DNA for the CDR3: TGTGCCAGCAGCCCGCTCGGACAGATTATGAACACTGAAGCTTTCTTT.

This chain links TRBV5-1 with TRBJ2-7; TRBD1 aligns across 12 bases. Germline lookup yields CDR1 SGHRS and CDR2 YFSETQ. This CDR3 region has 15 residues. The V gene end was trimmed by 5 bases and the J gene end by 5 bases; junction bases not matched to a gene: 8. CDR3 coding DNA: TGCGCCAGCAGAGCTCCGGGACAGGGGGCCGACGAGCAGTACTTC. Translating gives CASRAPGQGADEQYF.

This chain joins TRBV12-5 and TRBJ1-1; possible D gene TRBD1, 6 bases. CDR1 is LGHNT, CDR2 FRNRAP, per germline. The CDR3 totals 13 residues. Trimming stripped 7 bases from V and 5 bases from J, with 14 bases between. CDR3 residues: CASVLQGRTEAFF. In DNA form, the CDR3 reads TGTGCTAGTGTTCTACAGGGAAGGACTGAAGCTTTCTTT.

The chain links TRBV4-3 to TRBJ2-5; D not resolved. The CDR3 covers 15 residues. Germline-derived CDR1 and CDR2 are LGHNA and YSLEER. V dropped 2 bases and J dropped 0 bases, with 10 bases sitting between them. CDR3 bases: TGCGCCAGCAGCCAAAGTTACACGTACCAAGAGACCCAGTACTTC. It specifies CASSQSYTYQETQYF.

The J gene is TRBJ1-2, the V gene TRBV18, with a possible D match to TRBD1 (5 bases). The germline V gene encodes CDR1 KGHSH and CDR2 LQKENI. The CDR3 length is 13 residues. Trimming left V 2 bases short and J 6 bases short, with 10 bases between. DNA for the CDR3: TGTGCCAGCTCACCAAACGGGGGTAATGGCTACACCTTC. Translation gives CASSPNGGNGYTF.

This chain joins TRBV5-1 and TRBJ2-7, with D possibly TRBD1 on 5 matching bases. The germline V gene encodes CDR1 SGHRS and CDR2 YFSETQ. The CDR3 length is 15 residues. Deletions cut 2 bases from V and 0 bases from J, with 12 bases between. The chain's CDR3 is CASSFLGVSSYEQYF. CDR3 in DNA: TGCGCCAGCAGCTTCTTAGGGGTCAGCTCCTACGAGCAGTACTTC.

This clone was found a few times. The chain has TRBV7-9 and TRBJ1-6; a possible D gene is TRBD1 (6 bases). CDR3 length: 14 amino acids. The germline V gene encodes CDR1 SEHNR and CDR2 FQNEAQ (reference sequence). V was trimmed by 7 bases and J by 10 bases, leaving 17 bases between them. CDR3 region: CASMAAGVQSPLHF. The CDR3 nucleotides are TGTGCCAGCATGGCAGCAGGGGTTCAATCACCCCTCCACTTT. Looking up the rest from reference TRBV7-9 and TRBJ1-6 gives the full variable domain: DTGVSQNPRHKITKRGQNVTFRCDPISEHNRLYWYRQTLGQGPEFLTYFQNEAQLEKSRLLSDRFSAERPKGSFSTLEIQRTEQGDSAMYLCASMAAGVQSPLHFGNGTRLTVT.

This clone has just a few counts. The genes are TRBV27 and TRBJ2-1; 7 nucleotides agree with TRBD1. The CDR3 runs 13 residues. Looked up from germline, CDR1 is MNHEY and CDR2 is SMNVEV (reference sequence). Germline trimming cut 8 bases from V and 4 bases from J; bases unmatched to any gene: 5. CDR3 coding DNA: TGTGCCAGCGAGGGGGCCCCATACAATGAGCAGTTCTTC. Residues: CASEGAPYNEQFF.